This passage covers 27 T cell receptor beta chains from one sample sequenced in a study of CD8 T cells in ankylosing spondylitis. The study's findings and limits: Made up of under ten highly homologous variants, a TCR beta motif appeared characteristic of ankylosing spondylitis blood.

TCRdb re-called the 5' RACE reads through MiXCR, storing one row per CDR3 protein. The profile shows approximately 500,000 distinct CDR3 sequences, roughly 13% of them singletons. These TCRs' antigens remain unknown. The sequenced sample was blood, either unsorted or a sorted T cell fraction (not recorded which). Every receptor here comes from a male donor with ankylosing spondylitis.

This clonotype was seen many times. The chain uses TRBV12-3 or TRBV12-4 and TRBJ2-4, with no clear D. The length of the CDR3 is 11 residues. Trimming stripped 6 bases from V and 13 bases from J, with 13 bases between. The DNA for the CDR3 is TGTGCCAGCAGGGAAGGACCCGGGCAGTACTTC. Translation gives CASREGPGQYF.

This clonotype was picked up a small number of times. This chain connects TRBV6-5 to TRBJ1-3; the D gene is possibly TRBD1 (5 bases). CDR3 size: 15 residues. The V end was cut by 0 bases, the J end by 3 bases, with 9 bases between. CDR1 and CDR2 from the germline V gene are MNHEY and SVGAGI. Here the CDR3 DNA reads TGTGCCAGCAGTTACTCAGACAGATTTGGAAACACCATATATTTT. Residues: CASSYSDRFGNTIYF.

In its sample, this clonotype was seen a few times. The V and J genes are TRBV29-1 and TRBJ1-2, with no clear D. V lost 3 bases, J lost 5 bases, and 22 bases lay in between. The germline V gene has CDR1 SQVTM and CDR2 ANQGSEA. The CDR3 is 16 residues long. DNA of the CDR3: TGCAGCGTTGAGTGGTCAGAAATCGGAAGGGCATATGGCTACACCTTC. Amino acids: CSVEWSEIGRAYGYTF.

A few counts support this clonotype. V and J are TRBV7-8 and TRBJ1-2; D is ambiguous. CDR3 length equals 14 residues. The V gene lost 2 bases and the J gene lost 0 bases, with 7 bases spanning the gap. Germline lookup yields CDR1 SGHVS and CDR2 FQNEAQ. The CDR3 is CASSLTETNYGYTF. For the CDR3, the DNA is TGTGCCAGCAGCTTAACGGAGACTAACTATGGCTACACCTTC.

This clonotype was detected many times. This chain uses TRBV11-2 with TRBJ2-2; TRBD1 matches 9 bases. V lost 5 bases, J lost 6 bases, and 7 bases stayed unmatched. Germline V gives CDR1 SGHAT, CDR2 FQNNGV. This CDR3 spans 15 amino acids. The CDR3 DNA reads TGTGCCAGCAGCCTCACAGGGGGCATTGCCGGGGAGCTGTTTTTT. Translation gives CASSLTGGIAGELFF.

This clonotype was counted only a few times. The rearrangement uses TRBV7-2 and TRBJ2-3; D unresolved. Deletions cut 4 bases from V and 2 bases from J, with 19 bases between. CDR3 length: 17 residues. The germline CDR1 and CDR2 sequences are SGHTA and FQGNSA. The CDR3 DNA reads TGTGCCAGCAGCTCCCCTTCGGGCAGGATGTCCACAGATACGCAGTATTTT. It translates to CASSSPSGRMSTDTQYF.

The CDR3 DNA follows: TGTGCCATCAGTGAGTCCGTGGGAGAGGTCGTGGAGACCCAGTACTTC. This codes for CAISESVGEVVETQYF. This chain uses TRBV10-3 with TRBJ2-5; weak D call: TRBD2 (5 bases). The length of the CDR3 is 16 residues. The V and J ends lost 0 bases and 5 bases respectively, with 16 bases between them. Germline V CDR1 and CDR2: ENHRY, SYGVKD.

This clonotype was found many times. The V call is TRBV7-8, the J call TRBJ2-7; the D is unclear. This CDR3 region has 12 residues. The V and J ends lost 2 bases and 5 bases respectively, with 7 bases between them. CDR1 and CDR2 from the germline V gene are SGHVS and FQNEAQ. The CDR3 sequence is CASSLIGDEQYF. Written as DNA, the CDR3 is TGTGCCAGCAGCTTAATCGGAGACGAGCAGTACTTC. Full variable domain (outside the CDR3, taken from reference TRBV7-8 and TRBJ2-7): GAGVSQSPRYKVAKRGQDVALRCDPISGHVSLFWYQQALGQGPEFLTYFQNEAQLDKSGLPSDRFFAERPEGSVSTLKIQRTQQEDSAVYLCASSLIGDEQYFGPGTRLTVT.

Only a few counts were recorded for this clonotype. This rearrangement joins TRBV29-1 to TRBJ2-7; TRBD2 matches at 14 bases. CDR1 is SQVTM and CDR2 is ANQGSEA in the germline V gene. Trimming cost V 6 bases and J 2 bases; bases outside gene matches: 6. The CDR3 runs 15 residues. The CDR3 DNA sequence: TGCAGCGTGGCACCGGGACTAGCGGGAGCCTACGAGCAGTACTTC. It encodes CSVAPGLAGAYEQYF.

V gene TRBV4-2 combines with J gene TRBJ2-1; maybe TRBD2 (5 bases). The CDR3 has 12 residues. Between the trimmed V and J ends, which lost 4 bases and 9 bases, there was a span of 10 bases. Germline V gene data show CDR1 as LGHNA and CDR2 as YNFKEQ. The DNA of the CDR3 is TGTGCCAGCAGCCCCGACTACCTTGAGCAGTTCTTC. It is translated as CASSPDYLEQFF.

CDR3 in amino acids: CASSFGGIDTEAFF. Here the CDR3 DNA reads TGTGCCAGCAGCTTTGGCGGGATAGACACTGAAGCTTTCTTT. V is TRBV11-3 and J is TRBJ1-1; D gene uncertain. This CDR3 region has 14 residues. Trimming shortened V by 3 bases and J by 3 bases, and 11 bases separated the two germline ends. CDR1 is SGHNT, CDR2 YENEEA, per germline.

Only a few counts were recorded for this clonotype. CDR3 sequence reads: CASSLDPSANTDTQYF. The CDR3 DNA sequence: TGTGCCAGCAGCTTAGACCCTAGCGCCAACACAGATACGCAGTATTTT. The chain is built from TRBV5-4 and TRBJ2-3, with D possibly being TRBD2 (6 bases). V was trimmed by 2 bases and J by 2 bases, leaving 15 bases between them. The germline CDR1 and CDR2 sequences are SGHNT and YYREEE (reference sequence). The CDR3 is made up of 16 amino acids. The full variable domain, with the rest looked up from reference TRBV5-4 and TRBJ2-3, is ETGVTQSPTHLIKTRGQQVTLRCSSQSGHNTVSWYQQALGQGPQFIFQYYREEENGRGNFPPRFSGLQFPNYSSELNVNALELDDSALYLCASSLDPSANTDTQYFGPGTRLTVL.

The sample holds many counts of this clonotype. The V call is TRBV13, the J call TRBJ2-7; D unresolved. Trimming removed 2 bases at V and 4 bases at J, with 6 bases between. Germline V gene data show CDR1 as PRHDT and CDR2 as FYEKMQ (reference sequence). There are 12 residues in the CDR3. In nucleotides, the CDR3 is TGTGCCAGCAGCTTATACGAATACGAGCAGTACTTC. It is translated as CASSLYEYEQYF.

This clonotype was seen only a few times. CDR3 DNA: TGTGCCAGCAGTTTAGAGTACTCTGGACTAGCGGCCTACGAGCAGTACTTC. Translation: CASSLEYSGLAAYEQYF. This sequence joins TRBV12-3 or TRBV12-4 and TRBJ2-7; 10 bases agree with TRBD2. The ends lost 1 base at V and 2 bases at J; junction bases unmatched: 8. The CDR3 is 17 amino acids.

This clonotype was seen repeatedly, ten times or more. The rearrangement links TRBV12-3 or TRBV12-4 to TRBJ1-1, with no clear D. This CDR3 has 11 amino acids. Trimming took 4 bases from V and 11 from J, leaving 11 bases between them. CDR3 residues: CASSYVGSAFF. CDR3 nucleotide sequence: TGTGCCAGCAGTTATGTGGGGTCGGCTTTCTTT.

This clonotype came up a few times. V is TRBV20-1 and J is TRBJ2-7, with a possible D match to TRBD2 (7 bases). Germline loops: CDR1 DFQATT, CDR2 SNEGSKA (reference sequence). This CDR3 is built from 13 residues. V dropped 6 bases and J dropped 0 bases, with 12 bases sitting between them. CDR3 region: CSAPRGASYEQYF. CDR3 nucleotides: TGCAGTGCCCCTCGGGGGGCCTCCTACGAGCAGTACTTC.

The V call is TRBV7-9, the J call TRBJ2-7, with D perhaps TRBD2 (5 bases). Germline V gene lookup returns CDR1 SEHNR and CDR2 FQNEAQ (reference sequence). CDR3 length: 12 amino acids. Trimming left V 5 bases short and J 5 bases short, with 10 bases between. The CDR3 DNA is TGTGCCAGCAGCCGCGAGGGCCACGAGCAGTACGTC. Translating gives CASSREGHEQYV.

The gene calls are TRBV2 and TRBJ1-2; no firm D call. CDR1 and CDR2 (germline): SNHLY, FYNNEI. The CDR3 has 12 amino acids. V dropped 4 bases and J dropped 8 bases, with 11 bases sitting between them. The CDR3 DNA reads TGTGCCAGCAGTGCCCCAGAGGGCGGCTACACCTTC. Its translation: CASSAPEGGYTF.

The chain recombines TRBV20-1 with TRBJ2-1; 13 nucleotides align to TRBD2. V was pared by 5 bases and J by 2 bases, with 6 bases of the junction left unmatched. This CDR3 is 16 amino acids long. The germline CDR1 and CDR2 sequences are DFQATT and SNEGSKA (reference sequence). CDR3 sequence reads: CSASGTSGDPYNEQFF. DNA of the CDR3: TGCAGTGCTTCCGGGACTAGCGGGGATCCCTACAATGAGCAGTTCTTC.

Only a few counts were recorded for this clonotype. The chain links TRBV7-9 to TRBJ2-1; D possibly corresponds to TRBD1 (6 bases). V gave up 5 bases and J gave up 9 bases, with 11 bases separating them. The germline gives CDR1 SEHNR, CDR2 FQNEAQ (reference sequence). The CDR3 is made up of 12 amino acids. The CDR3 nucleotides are TGTGCCAGCAGCGCTCAAGGGGGTGAGCAGTTCTTC. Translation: CASSAQGGEQFF.

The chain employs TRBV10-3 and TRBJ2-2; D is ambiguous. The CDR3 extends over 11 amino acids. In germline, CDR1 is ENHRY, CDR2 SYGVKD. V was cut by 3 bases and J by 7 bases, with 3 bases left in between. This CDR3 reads CAISDIGELFF. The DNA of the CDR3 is TGTGCCATCAGTGATATCGGGGAGCTGTTTTTT.

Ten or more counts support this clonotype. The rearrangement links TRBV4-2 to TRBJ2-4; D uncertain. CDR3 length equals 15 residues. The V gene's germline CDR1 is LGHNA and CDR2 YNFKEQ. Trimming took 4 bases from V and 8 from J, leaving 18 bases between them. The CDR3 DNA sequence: TGTGCCAGCAGCCCCCGGACCTCTGGAACCGACATTCAGTACTTC. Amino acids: CASSPRTSGTDIQYF.

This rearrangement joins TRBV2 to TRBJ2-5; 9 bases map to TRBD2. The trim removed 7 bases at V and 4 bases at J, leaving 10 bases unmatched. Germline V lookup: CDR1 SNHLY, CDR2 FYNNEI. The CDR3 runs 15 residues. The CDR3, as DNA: TGTGCCAGCACACAGGAAGCGGGAGGAGGAGAGACCCAGTACTTC. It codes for CASTQEAGGGETQYF. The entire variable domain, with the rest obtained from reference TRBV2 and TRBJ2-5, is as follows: EPEVTQTPSHQVTQMGQEVILRCVPISNHLYFYWYRQILGQKVEFLVSFYNNEISEKSEIFDDQFSVERPDGSNFTLKIRSTKLEDSAMYFCASTQEAGGGETQYFGPGTRLLVL.

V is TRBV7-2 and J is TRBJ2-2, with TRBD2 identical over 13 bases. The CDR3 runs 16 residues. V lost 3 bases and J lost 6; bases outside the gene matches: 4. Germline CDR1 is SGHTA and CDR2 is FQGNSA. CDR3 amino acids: CASSFRTSGSAGELFF. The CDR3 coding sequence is TGTGCCAGCAGCTTCCGGACTAGCGGGAGTGCCGGGGAGCTGTTTTTT.

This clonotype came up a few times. The CDR3: CASSLQRLAGSSYNEQFF. The CDR3 DNA reads TGTGCCAGTAGTCTCCAGCGGCTAGCGGGTAGCTCCTACAATGAGCAGTTCTTC. The gene calls are TRBV19 and TRBJ2-1; TRBD2 matches 8 bases. Trimming at V came to 5 bases and at J to 0 bases, leaving 12 bases not matched to a gene. CDR3 length: 18 residues. CDR1 is LNHDA, CDR2 SQIVND, per germline (reference sequence).

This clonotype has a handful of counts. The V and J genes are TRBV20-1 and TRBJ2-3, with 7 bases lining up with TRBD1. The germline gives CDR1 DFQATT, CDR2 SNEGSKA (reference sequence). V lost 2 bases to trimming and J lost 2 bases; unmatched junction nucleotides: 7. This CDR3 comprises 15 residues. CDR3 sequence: CSARRDSRFTDTQYF. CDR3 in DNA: TGCAGTGCTAGACGGGACAGCCGTTTCACAGATACGCAGTATTTT.

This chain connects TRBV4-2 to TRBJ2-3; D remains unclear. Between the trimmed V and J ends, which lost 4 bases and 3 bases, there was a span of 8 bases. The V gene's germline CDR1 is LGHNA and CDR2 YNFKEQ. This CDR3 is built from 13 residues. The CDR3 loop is CASSRAATDTQYF. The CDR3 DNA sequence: TGTGCCAGCAGCCGAGCCGCGACAGATACGCAGTATTTT.